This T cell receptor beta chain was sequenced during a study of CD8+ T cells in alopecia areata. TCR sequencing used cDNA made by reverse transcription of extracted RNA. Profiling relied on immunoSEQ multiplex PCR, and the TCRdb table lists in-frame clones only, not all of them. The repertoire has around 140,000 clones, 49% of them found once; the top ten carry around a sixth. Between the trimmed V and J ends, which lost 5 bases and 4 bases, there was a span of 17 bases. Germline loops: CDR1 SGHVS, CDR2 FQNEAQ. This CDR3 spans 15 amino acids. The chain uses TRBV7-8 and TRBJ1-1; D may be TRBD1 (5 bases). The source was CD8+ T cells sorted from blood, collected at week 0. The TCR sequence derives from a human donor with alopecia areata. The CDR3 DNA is TGTGCCAGCAGCAAGAAGGGGAAGTCGGTCACTGAAGCTTTCTTT. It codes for CASSKKGKSVTEAFF.